The rows below give T cell receptor beta chains drawn from one sample of a study of T-cell memory formation after mild COVID-19. TCRdb recomputed calls from the 5' RACE reads with MiXCR, one row per CDR3 protein. This table holds a few hundred thousand distinct CDR3 sequences, approximately 15% found once. Sequenced: PBMCs or a T cell subset sorted from them (not recorded which). The receptors shown here come from a man younger than 30 who had mild COVID-19 (a few samples of this study predate the infection). Cell type and time point are not known. The CDR3 runs from the conserved cysteine through the conserved F or W. Fields, in order: D gene, clone size, J gene, V gene, CDR3 DNA, CDR3 protein. A D gene is named only where the DNA matches it firmly. Only part of the rows carry a size: once, few, many, or a class if the clone is expanded.

NA,NA,TRBJ2-1,TRBV28,TGTGCCAGCAGTTTCTACAACAATGAGCAGTTCTTC,CASSFYNNEQFF
NA,NA,TRBJ2-2,TRBV7-9,TGTGCCAGCGGGACCACCGGGGAGCTGTTTTTT,CASGTTGELFF
NA,few,TRBJ2-2,TRBV5-1,TGCGCCAGCAGCTTGGCCCGGCAGGGGACGGCCGGGGAGCTGTTTTTT,CASSLARQGTAGELFF
NA,NA,TRBJ2-3,TRBV3-1,TGTGCCAGCAGCCACCGACTAGATCAAGTCTCAGATACGCAGTATTTT,CASSHRLDQVSDTQYF
NA,NA,TRBJ1-1,TRBV28,TGTGCCAGCAGTTTAGGAGGGCTATCGAACACTGAAGCTTTCTTT,CASSLGGLSNTEAFF
TRBD1,few,TRBJ1-5,TRBV10-3,TGTGCCTCTTGGACAGGGAGCAATCAGCCCCAGCATTTT,CASWTGSNQPQHF
NA,few,TRBJ2-2,TRBV9,TGTGCCAGCAGCGTTTCTGCGGCGAACACCGGGGAGCTGTTTTTT,CASSVSAANTGELFF
NA,NA,TRBJ2-3,TRBV7-7,TGTGCTAGCAGCCTTACTTTGGTAGATACGCAGTATTTT,CASSLTLVDTQYF
TRBD1,NA,TRBJ1-2,TRBV9,TGTGCCAGCAGCGTCCTTTCGACAGGGTTGTTGTCCTACACCTTC,CASSVLSTGLLSYTF
NA,NA,TRBJ2-1,TRBV20-1,TGCAGTGCTAATAAGCAGGAATGGCGAAGCTCCTACAATGAGCAGTTCTTC,CSANKQEWRSSYNEQFF
NA,NA,TRBJ1-1,TRBV6-1,TGTGCCAGCAGTAAGCAGCCCGGGACGGCTAACACTGAAGCTTTCTTT,CASSKQPGTANTEAFF
NA,NA,TRBJ2-4,TRBV3-1,TGTGCCAGCAGCCAAGATCCCCCGGGGGGCGTGGTTAACATTCAGTACTTC,CASSQDPPGGVVNIQYF
NA,many,TRBJ1-6,TRBV7-2,TGTGCCAGCAGCTTAGACGGGCCGACTAATTCACCCCTCCACTTT,CASSLDGPTNSPLHF
NA,few,TRBJ1-3,TRBV4-3,TGCGCCAGCAGCCAAGATCAGTGGTCGGCGCCAAGCTCTGGAAACACCATATATTTT,CASSQDQWSAPSSGNTIYF
NA,once,TRBJ2-5,TRBV7-9,TGTGCCAGCAGCCGTCACGAGGGGGGAGTCTGGGAGACCCAGTACTTC,CASSRHEGGVWETQYF
NA,NA,TRBJ2-1,TRBV7-9,TGTGCCAGCAGCTTAGTCCAGGGCCGGCGGGGCGATGATGAGCAGTTCTTC,CASSLVQGRRGDDEQFF
TRBD1,few,TRBJ1-2,TRBV29-1,TGCAGCGTTGGAGGGGGCAGGGGACGAAGCTACACCTTC,CSVGGGRGRSYTF
TRBD1,NA,TRBJ1-5,TRBV10-3,TGTGCCATCAGTGATGTGGGACAGGGTTATCAGCCCCAGCATTTT,CAISDVGQGYQPQHF
TRBD1,many,TRBJ2-2,TRBV5-1,TGCGCCAGCAGCTTAGGGGACAGCCTTACCGGGGAGCTGTTTTTT,CASSLGDSLTGELFF
NA,NA,TRBJ2-3,TRBV3-1,TGTGCCAGCAGCAAAACCACAGATACGCAGTATTTT,CASSKTTDTQYF
NA,few,TRBJ2-7,TRBV7-8,TGTGCCAGCAGCTACCGACAGAGCTCCTACGAGCAGTACTTC,CASSYRQSSYEQYF
NA,many,TRBJ2-5,TRBV24-1,TGTGCCACCAGTGCTCCTGGGGGACCCTACCAAGAGACCCAGTACTTC,CATSAPGGPYQETQYF
NA,NA,TRBJ1-4,TRBV18,TGTGCCAGCTCACGGGGGGCTAATGAAAAACTGTTTTTT,CASSRGANEKLFF
NA,NA,TRBJ1-5,TRBV20-1,TGCAGTGCCGAGACGCGACAATATAGCAATCAGCCCCAGCATTTT,CSAETRQYSNQPQHF
TRBD1,few,TRBJ1-1,TRBV12-3/TRBV12-4,TGTGCCAGCAGTTTAGCGCAGGGGGCGGGAGGAGCTTTCTTT,CASSLAQGAGGAFF
NA,few,TRBJ2-1,TRBV7-2,TGTGCCAGCAGCTTAGAACAGTCTGAGCAGTTCTTC,CASSLEQSEQFF
NA,few,TRBJ1-1,TRBV6-5,TGTGCCAGCAGTACTAGGGGGGACACTGAAGCTTTCTTT,CASSTRGDTEAFF
TRBD2,NA,TRBJ2-3,TRBV7-6,TGTGCCAGCAGCAAGTGGACTAGCGGGTTTAGCACAGATACGCAGTATTTT,CASSKWTSGFSTDTQYF
NA,NA,TRBJ1-1,TRBV7-8,TGTGCCAGCAGCTTAAGGGAAGTGGGCACTGAAGCTTTCTTT,CASSLREVGTEAFF
NA,few,TRBJ2-5,TRBV29-1,TGCAGCGCCCGGGACACCATAATGTTAGGGACCCAGTACTTC,CSARDTIMLGTQYF
NA,few,TRBJ1-5,TRBV7-2,TGTGCCAGCAGCTTCTTTTGGGGGAGCAATCAGCCCCAGCATTTT,CASSFFWGSNQPQHF
TRBD2,NA,TRBJ2-7,TRBV20-1,TGCAGTGCTAGAGGATTTGGGACTAGCGGGACTATAATGAGAGAGCAGTACTTC,CSARGFGTSGTIMREQYF
TRBD1,many,TRBJ2-5,TRBV27,TGTGCCAGCAGTCCTTCCACAGGGGGGGAGACCCAGTACTTC,CASSPSTGGETQYF
NA,few,TRBJ2-1,TRBV6-5,TGTGCCAGCAGCGGACTTTTAAATGAGCAGTTCTTC,CASSGLLNEQFF
NA,NA,TRBJ1-1,TRBV12-3/TRBV12-4,TGTGCCAGCAGTTCCGACAGATACACTGAAGCTTTCTTT,CASSSDRYTEAFF
NA,NA,TRBJ1-2,TRBV12-3/TRBV12-4,TGTGCCAGCAGTTTAAGGTCGGGGGGATATCGGTATGGCTACACCTTC,CASSLRSGGYRYGYTF
NA,NA,TRBJ2-1,TRBV4-3,TGCGCCAGCAGCCAAGAAAGGACTGCTTACAATGAGCAGTTCTTC,CASSQERTAYNEQFF
NA,few,TRBJ1-2,TRBV4-3,TGCGCCAGCAGCCCCGAAATCGGGCCGGGGCGCTACACCTTC,CASSPEIGPGRYTF
TRBD1,many,TRBJ2-6,TRBV6-2/TRBV6-3,TGTGCCAGCAGTTACCCGACAGGGCTACCCTCTGGGGCCAACGTCCTGACTTTC,CASSYPTGLPSGANVLTF
NA,few,TRBJ2-1,TRBV5-1,TGCGCCAGCAGCTTGGGGGTTTCCTACAATGAGCAGTTCTTC,CASSLGVSYNEQFF
NA,many,TRBJ2-5,TRBV9,TGTGCCAGCAGCGGGCAGCCATTTGAGACCCAGTACTTC,CASSGQPFETQYF
NA,NA,TRBJ2-7,TRBV30,TGTGCCTGGAGTCGGCAGGTGGATGAGCAGTACTTC,CAWSRQVDEQYF
NA,many,TRBJ2-3,TRBV4-3,TGCGCCAGCAGCCAAGATTGGGACGGCGGAGGCACAGATACGCAGTATTTT,CASSQDWDGGGTDTQYF
NA,NA,TRBJ1-2,TRBV10-3,TGTGACATCAGTCCCGAAGGGGGAATCAGCTACACCTTC,CDISPEGGISYTF
NA,NA,TRBJ2-3,TRBV7-9,TGTGCCAGCAGCCACAGGGACACTAGCACAGATACGCAGTATTTT,CASSHRDTSTDTQYF
NA,NA,TRBJ1-3,TRBV5-1,TGCGCCAGCAGCCCTCAAGGAGTGGGAAACACCATATATTTT,CASSPQGVGNTIYF
NA,NA,TRBJ1-2,TRBV4-3,TGCGCCAGCAGCCAAGATCCGGGGACCTATGGCTACACCTTC,CASSQDPGTYGYTF
NA,few,TRBJ2-2,TRBV10-1,TGCGCCAGCAGCCAACGACCATACACCGGGGAGCTGTTTTTT,CASSQRPYTGELFF
NA,few,TRBJ2-3,TRBV20-1,TGCAGTGCTACGAAAACGGATACGCAGTATTTT,CSATKTDTQYF
TRBD1,few,TRBJ2-2,TRBV6-1,TGTGCCAGCAGTGAAGTTAGGGGGCGAAACACCGGGGAGCTGTTTTTT,CASSEVRGRNTGELFF
NA,NA,TRBJ1-1,TRBV7-9,TGTGCCGCCCACTGGGATTCTAAGAACACTGAAGCTTTCTTT,CAAHWDSKNTEAFF
TRBD2,few,TRBJ2-5,TRBV5-1,TGCGCCAGCAGCTTAAACGCGGGGGTCCAAGAGACCCAGTACTTC,CASSLNAGVQETQYF
TRBD1,NA,TRBJ2-1,TRBV7-2,TGTGCCAGCAGCCCCTCCCTGGACAGGGCGAGTGAGCAGTTCTTC,CASSPSLDRASEQFF
NA,many,TRBJ2-3,TRBV12-3/TRBV12-4,TGTGCCAGCAAGAAGGGAAGGTTAGATACGCAGTATTTT,CASKKGRLDTQYF